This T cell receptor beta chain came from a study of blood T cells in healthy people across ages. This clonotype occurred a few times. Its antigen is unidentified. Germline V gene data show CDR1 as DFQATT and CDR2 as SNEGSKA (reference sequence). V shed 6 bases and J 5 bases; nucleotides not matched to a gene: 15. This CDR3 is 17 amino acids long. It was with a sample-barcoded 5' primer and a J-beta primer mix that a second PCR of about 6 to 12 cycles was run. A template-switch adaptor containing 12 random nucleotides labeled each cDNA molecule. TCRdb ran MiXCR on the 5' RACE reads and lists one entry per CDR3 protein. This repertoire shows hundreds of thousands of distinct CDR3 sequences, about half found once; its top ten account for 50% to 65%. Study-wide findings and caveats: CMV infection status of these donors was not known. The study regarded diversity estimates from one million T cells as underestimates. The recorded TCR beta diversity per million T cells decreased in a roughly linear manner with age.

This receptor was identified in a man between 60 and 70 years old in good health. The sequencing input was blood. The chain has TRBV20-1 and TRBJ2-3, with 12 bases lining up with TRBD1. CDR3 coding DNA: TGCAGTGCGGCCCCCTGGGACAGGGGGCTTTTAGGAGATACGCAGTATTTT. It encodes CSAAPWDRGLLGDTQYF.